The TCR beta chain under discussion was sequenced for a study of sequential checkpoint blockade in melanoma. Treatment in this sample: randomized to nivolumab then ipilimumab (arm A) or the reverse (arm B). This table comes from immunoSEQ multiplex PCR, and its TCRdb copy is limited to in-frame clones, with some not included. The data hold under 13,000 clones, with roughly three fifths observed a single time. Sequencing used CD8+ T cells sorted from blood (inferred from file names), obtained from a patient given nivolumab and ipilimumab in sequence. The source is a human donor with melanoma.

The CDR3 bases are TGTGCCAGCAGTTTAACCGGACTAGCGGGACGGGAGGCAGATACGCAGTATTTT. Its protein product is CASSLTGLAGREADTQYF. This chain links TRBV28 with TRBJ2-3; 12 bases are a match to TRBD2. V was pared by 2 bases and J by 4 bases, with 10 bases of the junction left unmatched. The CDR3 is 18 amino acids. The V gene's germline CDR1 is MDHEN and CDR2 SYDVKM.